Shown below are 7 T cell receptor beta chains from a single sample sequenced in a study of T cells in tumors after PD-1 blockade. Assay used: immunoSEQ multiplex PCR; TCRdb lists only in-frame clones, some missing. The sample yields 13,000 to 15,000 clones, approximately 73% seen once. This sample comprised tumor tissue, obtained after anti-PD-1 treatment. These receptors were taken from a human donor with cutaneous squamous cell carcinoma.

The CDR3: CASSSSAANFNGVQFF. CDR3 nucleotide sequence: TGTGCCAGCAGCTCCTCGGCGGCTAATTTCAACGGTGTGCAGTTCTTC. The chain links TRBV7-9 to TRBJ2-1; D remains unclear. The CDR3 length is 16 residues. V was cut by 4 bases and J by 12 bases, with 25 bases left in between. Germline V lookup: CDR1 SEHNR, CDR2 FQNEAQ (reference sequence).

The V call is TRBV5-1, the J call TRBJ1-5; D gene ambiguous. The CDR3 runs 13 residues. V was pared by 0 bases and J by 0 bases, with 1 base between. CDR1 is SGHRS and CDR2 is YFSETQ in the germline V gene. The CDR3 region has the DNA TGCGCCAGCAGCTTGGGTAGCAATCAGCCCCAGCATTTT. This gives the protein CASSLGSNQPQHF.

This rearrangement joins TRBV5-1 to TRBJ1-2, with TRBD1 matching over 8 bases. CDR1 and CDR2 from the germline V gene are SGHRS and YFSETQ. J was trimmed by 0 bases and V by 4 bases; bases with no gene match: 14. CDR3 size: 18 residues. The CDR3 DNA follows: TGCGCCAGCAGCACTCTCATAGGACAGGGAAGTGCTAACTATGGCTACACCTTC. It encodes CASSTLIGQGSANYGYTF. Variable domain in full (rest from reference TRBV5-1 and TRBJ1-2): KAGVTQTPRYLIKTRGQQVTLSCSPISGHRSVSWYQQTPGQGLQFLFEYFSETQRNKGNFPGRFSGRQFSNSRSEMNVSTLELGDSALYLCASSTLIGQGSANYGYTFGSGTRLTVV.

This clone has only one observation. The chain links TRBV9 to TRBJ1-4; 11 bases are shared with TRBD1. V lost 4 bases, J lost 3 bases, and 8 bases stayed unmatched. Germline lookup yields CDR1 SGDLS and CDR2 YYNGEE. The CDR3 is 17 amino acids. The DNA of the CDR3 is TGTGCCAGCAGCCGCGTCCCGGGACAGGGGGCTAATGAAAAACTGTTTTTT. Amino acids: CASSRVPGQGANEKLFF. Full variable domain (outside the CDR3, taken from reference TRBV9 and TRBJ1-4): DSGVTQTPKHLITATGQRVTLRCSPRSGDLSVYWYQQSLDQGLQFLIQYYNGEERAKGNILERFSAQQFPDLHSELNLSSLELGDSALYFCASSRVPGQGANEKLFFGSGTQLSVL.

This chain uses TRBV28 with TRBJ2-7, with 9 bases identical to TRBD2. The CDR3 sequence is 19 residues long. CDR1 MDHEN and CDR2 SYDVKM come from the germline V gene. V lost 4 bases to trimming and J lost 1 base; unmatched junction nucleotides: 17. The CDR3 protein is CASSSRGLAYSGGSYEQYF. The CDR3 DNA sequence: TGTGCCAGCAGTTCCAGGGGACTAGCATATTCGGGGGGGTCCTACGAGCAGTACTTC.

This chain links TRBV3-1 (or the pseudogene TRBV3-2) with TRBJ2-5; D is undetermined. Per the germline V gene, CDR1 is LGHDT and CDR2 is YNNKEL (reference sequence). The CDR3 totals 13 residues. The V end lost 2 bases, the J end lost 5 bases, and 9 bases lay between the germline ends. The CDR3 nucleotides read TGTGCCAGCAGCCAAATGAGGTCGGAGACCCAGTACTTC. It encodes CASSQMRSETQYF.

The J gene is TRBJ1-1, the V gene TRBV4-2; D remains unclear. The CDR3 runs to 14 residues. Germline V lookup: CDR1 LGHNA, CDR2 YNFKEQ. The germline V and J ends were trimmed by 1 base and 1 base, with 7 bases remaining between them. CDR3 amino acids: CASSQVGQNTEAFF. CDR3 DNA sequence: TGTGCCAGCAGCCAAGTTGGGCAGAACACTGAAGCTTTCTTT.